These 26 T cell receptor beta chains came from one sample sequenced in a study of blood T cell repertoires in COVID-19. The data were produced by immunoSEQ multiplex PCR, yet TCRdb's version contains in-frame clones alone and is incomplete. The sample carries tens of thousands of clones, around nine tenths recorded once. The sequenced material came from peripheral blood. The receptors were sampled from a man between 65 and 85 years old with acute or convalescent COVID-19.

The CDR3 protein is CASSSPAGLSYTF. The DNA of the CDR3 is TGTGCCAGCAGTTCACCGGCGGGACTCTCCTACACCTTC. The gene calls are TRBV27 and TRBJ1-2; D perhaps matches TRBD1 (5 bases). Trimming removed 4 bases at V and 10 bases at J, with 16 bases between. The CDR3 totals 13 residues. Per germline, CDR1 MNHEY and CDR2 SMNVEV (reference sequence).

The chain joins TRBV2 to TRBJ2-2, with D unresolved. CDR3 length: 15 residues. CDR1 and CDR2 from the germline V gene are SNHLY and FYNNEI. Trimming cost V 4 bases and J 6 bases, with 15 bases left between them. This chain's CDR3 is CASSALVTSAGELFF. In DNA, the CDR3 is TGTGCCAGCAGTGCCTTGGTGACATCCGCCGGGGAGCTGTTTTTT.

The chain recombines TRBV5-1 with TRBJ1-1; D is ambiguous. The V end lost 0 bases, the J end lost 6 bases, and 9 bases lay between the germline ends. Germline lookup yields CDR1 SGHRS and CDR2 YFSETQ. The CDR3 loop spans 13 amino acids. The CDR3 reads CASSLVTESEAFF. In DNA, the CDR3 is TGCGCCAGCAGCTTGGTTACAGAGTCTGAAGCTTTCTTT.

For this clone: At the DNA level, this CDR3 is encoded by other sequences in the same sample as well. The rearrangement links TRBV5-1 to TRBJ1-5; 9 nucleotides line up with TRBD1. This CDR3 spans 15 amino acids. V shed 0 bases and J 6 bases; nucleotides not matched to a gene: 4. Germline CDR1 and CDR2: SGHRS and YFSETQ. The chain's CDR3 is CASSLEGTGSQPQHF. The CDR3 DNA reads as TGCGCCAGCAGCTTGGAAGGGACAGGGTCTCAGCCCCAGCATTTT.

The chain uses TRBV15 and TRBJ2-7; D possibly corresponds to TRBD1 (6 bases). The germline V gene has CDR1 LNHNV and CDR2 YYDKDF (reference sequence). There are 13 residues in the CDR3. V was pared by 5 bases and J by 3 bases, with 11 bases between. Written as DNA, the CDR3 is TGTGCCACCAGCCAGGACAGATTCTACGAGCAGTACTTC. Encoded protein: CATSQDRFYEQYF. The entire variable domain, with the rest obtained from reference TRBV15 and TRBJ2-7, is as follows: DAMVIQNPRYQVTQFGKPVTLSCSQTLNHNVMYWYQQKSSQAPKLLFHYYDKDFNNEADTPDNFQSRRPNTSFCFLDIRSPGLGDTAMYLCATSQDRFYEQYFGPGTRLTVT.

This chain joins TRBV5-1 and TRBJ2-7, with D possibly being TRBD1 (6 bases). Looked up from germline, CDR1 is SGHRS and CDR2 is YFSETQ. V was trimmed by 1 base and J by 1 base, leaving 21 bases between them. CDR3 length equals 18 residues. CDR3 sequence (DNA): TGCGCCAGCAGCTTGTTCACAGGGCTCGTAAACCCTTCCTACGAGCAGTACTTC. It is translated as CASSLFTGLVNPSYEQYF.

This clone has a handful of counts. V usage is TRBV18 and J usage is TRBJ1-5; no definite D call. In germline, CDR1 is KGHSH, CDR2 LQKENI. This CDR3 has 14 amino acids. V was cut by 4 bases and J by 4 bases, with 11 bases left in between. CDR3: CASSQDWRNQPQHF. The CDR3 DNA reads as TGTGCCAGCTCACAGGACTGGAGGAATCAGCCCCAGCATTTT.

The CDR3 spells CASRPGGLNTEAFF. The DNA for the CDR3 is TGTGCCAGTAGGCCGGGAGGGTTGAACACTGAAGCTTTCTTT. V is TRBV7-8 and J is TRBJ1-1; no definite D call. V was trimmed by 9 bases and J by 0 bases, leaving 14 bases between them. The CDR3 covers 14 residues. Germline V CDR1 and CDR2: SGHVS, FQNEAQ.

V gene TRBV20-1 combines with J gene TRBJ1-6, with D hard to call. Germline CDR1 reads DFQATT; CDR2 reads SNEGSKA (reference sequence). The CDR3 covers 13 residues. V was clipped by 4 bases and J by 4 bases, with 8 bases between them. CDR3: CSATDQYNSPLHF. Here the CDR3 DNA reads TGCAGTGCTACTGATCAGTATAATTCACCCCTCCACTTT.

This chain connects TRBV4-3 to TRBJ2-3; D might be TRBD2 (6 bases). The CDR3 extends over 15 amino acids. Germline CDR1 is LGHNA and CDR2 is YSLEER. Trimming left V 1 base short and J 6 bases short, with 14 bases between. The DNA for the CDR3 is TGCGCCAGCAGCCAAGGATATAGCGGTTCGGATACGCAGTATTTT. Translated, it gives CASSQGYSGSDTQYF.

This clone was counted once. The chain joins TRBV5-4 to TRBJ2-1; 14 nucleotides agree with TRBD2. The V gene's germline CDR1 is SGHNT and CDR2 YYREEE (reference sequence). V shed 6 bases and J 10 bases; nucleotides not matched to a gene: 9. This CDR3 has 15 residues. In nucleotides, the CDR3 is TGTGCCAGCACCTCGGGGACTAGCGGGAGAGGAGAGCAGTTCTTC. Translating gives CASTSGTSGRGEQFF.

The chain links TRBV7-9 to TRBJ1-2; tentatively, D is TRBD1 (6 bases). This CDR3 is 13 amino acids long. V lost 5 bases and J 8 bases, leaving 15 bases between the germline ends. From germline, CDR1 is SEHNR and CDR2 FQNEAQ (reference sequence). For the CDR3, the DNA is TGTGCCAGCAGCCCCCGGGACATAGGCGGCTACACCTTC. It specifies CASSPRDIGGYTF. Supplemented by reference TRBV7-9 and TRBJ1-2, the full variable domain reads DTGVSQNPRHKITKRGQNVTFRCDPISEHNRLYWYRQTLGQGPEFLTYFQNEAQLEKSRLLSDRFSAERPKGSFSTLEIQRTEQGDSAMYLCASSPRDIGGYTFGSGTRLTVV.

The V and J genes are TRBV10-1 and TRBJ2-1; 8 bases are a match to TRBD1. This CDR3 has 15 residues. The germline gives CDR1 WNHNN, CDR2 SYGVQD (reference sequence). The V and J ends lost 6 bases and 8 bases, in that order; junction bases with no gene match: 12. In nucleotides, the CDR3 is TGCGCCAGCAGCCGGGACAGGCTCCTTCGGGATGAGCAGTTCTTC. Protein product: CASSRDRLLRDEQFF.

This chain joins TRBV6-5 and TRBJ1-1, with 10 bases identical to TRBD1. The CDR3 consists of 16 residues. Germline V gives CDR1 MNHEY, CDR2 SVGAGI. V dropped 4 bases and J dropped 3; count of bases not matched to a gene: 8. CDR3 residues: CASSFPPDRGDTEAFF. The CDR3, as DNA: TGTGCCAGCAGTTTCCCACCGGACAGGGGGGACACTGAAGCTTTCTTT.

This CDR3 is CASSSAGITEAFF. DNA of the CDR3: TGCGCCAGCAGCTCAGCAGGGATCACTGAAGCTTTCTTT. This sequence joins TRBV5-1 and TRBJ1-1; D is perhaps TRBD1 (5 bases). CDR1 SGHRS and CDR2 YFSETQ come from the germline V gene. This CDR3 is 13 amino acids long. Trimming pared 3 bases from V and 4 bases from J, leaving 10 bases between.

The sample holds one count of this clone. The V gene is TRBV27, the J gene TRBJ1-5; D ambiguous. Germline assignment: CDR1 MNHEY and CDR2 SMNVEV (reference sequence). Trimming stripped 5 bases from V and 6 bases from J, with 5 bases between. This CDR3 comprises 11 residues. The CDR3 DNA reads TGTGCCAGCAGTGGGCTTCAGCCCCAGCATTTT. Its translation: CASSGLQPQHF.

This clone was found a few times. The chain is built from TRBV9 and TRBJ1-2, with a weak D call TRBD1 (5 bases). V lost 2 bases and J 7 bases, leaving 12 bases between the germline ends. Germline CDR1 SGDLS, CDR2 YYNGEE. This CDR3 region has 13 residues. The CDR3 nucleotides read TGTGCCAGCAGCGTTCGGGGGAGTAGTGGCTACACCTTC. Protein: CASSVRGSSGYTF.

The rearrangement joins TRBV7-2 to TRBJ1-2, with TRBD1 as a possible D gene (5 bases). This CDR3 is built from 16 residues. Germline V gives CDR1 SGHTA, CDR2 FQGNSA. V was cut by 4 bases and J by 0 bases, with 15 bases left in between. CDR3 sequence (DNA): TGTGCCAGCAGCTCCGTCGGGGGGGTTCCTAACTATGGCTACACCTTC. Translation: CASSSVGGVPNYGYTF.

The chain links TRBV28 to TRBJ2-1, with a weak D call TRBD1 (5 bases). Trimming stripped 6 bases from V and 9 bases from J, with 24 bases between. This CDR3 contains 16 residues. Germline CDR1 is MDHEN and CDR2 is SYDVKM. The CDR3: CASSPIRTTVGSEQFF. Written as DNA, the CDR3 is TGTGCCAGCAGCCCGATACGGACAACGGTTGGAAGTGAGCAGTTCTTC.

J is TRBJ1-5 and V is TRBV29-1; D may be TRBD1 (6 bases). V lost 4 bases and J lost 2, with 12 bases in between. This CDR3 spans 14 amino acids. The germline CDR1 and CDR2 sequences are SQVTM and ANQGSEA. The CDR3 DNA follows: TGCAGCGTTGCAGGGGCGGGTGGCAATCAGCCCCAGCATTTT. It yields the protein CSVAGAGGNQPQHF.

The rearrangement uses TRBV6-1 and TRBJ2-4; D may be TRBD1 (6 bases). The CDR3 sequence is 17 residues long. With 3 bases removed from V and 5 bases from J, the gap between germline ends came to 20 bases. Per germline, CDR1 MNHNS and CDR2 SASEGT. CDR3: CASSDRAGAGAENIQYF. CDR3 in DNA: TGTGCCAGCAGTGATAGGGCAGGGGCCGGGGCCGAAAACATTCAGTACTTC.

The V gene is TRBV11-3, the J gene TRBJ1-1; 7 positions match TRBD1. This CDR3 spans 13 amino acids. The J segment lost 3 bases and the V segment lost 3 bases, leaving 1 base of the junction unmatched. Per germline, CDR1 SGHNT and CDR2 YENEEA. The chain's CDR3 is CASSFQGDTEAFF. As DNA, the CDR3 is TGTGCCAGCAGCTTCCAGGGGGACACTGAAGCTTTCTTT. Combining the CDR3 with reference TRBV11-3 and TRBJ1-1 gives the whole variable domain EAGVVQSPRYKIIEKKQPVAFWCNPISGHNTLYWYLQNLGQGPELLIRYENEEAVDDSQLPKDRFSAERLKGVDSTLKIQPAELGDSAVYLCASSFQGDTEAFFGQGTRLTVV.

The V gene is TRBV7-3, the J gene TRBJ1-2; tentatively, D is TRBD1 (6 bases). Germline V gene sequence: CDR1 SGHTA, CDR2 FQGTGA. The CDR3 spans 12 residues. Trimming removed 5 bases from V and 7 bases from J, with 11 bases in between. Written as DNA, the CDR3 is TGTGCCAGCAGCAATACAGGGATTGGCTACACCTTC. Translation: CASSNTGIGYTF.

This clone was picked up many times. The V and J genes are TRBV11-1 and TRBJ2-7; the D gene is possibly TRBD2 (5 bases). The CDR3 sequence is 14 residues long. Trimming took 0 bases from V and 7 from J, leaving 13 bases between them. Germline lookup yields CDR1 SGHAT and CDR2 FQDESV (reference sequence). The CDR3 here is CASSLAGVSREQYF. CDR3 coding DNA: TGTGCCAGCAGCTTAGCCGGGGTCTCTAGGGAGCAGTACTTC.

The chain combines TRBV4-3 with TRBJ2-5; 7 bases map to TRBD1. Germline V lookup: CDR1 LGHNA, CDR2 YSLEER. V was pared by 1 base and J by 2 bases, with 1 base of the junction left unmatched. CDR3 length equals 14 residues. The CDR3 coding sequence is TGCGCCAGCAGCCAAGGGGGACAGCAAGAGACCCAGTACTTC. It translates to CASSQGGQQETQYF.

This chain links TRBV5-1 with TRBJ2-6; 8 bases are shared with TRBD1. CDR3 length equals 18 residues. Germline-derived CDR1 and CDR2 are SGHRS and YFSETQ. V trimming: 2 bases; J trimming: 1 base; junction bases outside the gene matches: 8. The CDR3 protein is CASSLRGQAFSGANVLTF. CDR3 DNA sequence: TGCGCCAGCAGCTTAAGGGGACAGGCGTTTTCTGGGGCCAACGTCCTGACTTTC.